This T cell receptor (beta chain) was identified in a study of T cells in Graves' hyperthyroidism and ophthalmopathy. On the study more broadly: Specimen type is peripheral blood, collected at initial diagnosis prior to any treatment. Study-wide findings and caveats: From stable hyperthyroidism, ophthalmopathy was separated by a 13 V-J model. The blood repertoire included most of the expanded thyroid clonotypes above 0.001.

This clonotype was detected only a few times. Its antigen remains unidentified. Graves' hyperthyroidism was deemed stable absent ophthalmopathy progression within 18 months. The CDR3 runs 16 residues. V was clipped by 2 bases and J by 0 bases; unmatched bases: 5. Germline V gives CDR1 MGHRA, CDR2 YSYEKL. Using RNA transcripts as the source, TCR beta CDR3 regions were amplified. A first-round RT-PCR of the TCR CDR3 used the HTBI primer set. TCRdb passed the multiplex PCR reads through MiXCR, listing each CDR3 protein once. This table holds about 350,000 distinct CDR3 sequences, over 11% found once. The source is a woman between 25 and 40 years old with Graves' hyperthyroidism. The chain carries TRBV4-1 and TRBJ1-2, with 8 positions matching TRBD1. Sample: blood. CDR3 in amino acids: CASSQLGTGSNYGYTF. The CDR3, as DNA: TGCGCCAGCAGCCAACTGGGGACAGGTTCTAACTATGGCTACACCTTC.